This TCR beta chain derives from a study of CD8+ T cells in alopecia areata. At the level of the study: Treated patients took oral tofacitinib at 5 to 10 mg twice daily. Findings and limits, study-wide: Expanded CD8+ clones among the top 100, as well as scalp clonality, were significantly decreased by tofacitinib. Relative to mice, TCR sharing across patients was less clear, a difference possibly HLA-related.

The CDR3 spans 17 residues. The V and J ends lost 8 bases and 3 bases respectively, with 22 bases between them. In germline, CDR1 is MGHRA, CDR2 YSYEKL. cDNA prepared by RNA extraction and subsequent reverse transcription served as the template for sequencing. Sequencing was performed with immunoSEQ multiplex PCR; in TCRdb, only in-frame clones are kept and a portion is missing. Of about 290,000 clones listed, over 45% are singletons. The treatment here: oral pan-JAK inhibitor, 5-10 mg twice daily. Lesional scalp punch biopsies and peripheral blood came from alopecia areata patients. On this clone: Its antigen is unknown.

The starting material was CD4+ T cells sorted from blood, obtained at week 24, from a patient treated with tofacitinib. The rearrangement joins TRBV4-1 to TRBJ2-2; tentatively, D is TRBD1 (6 bases). This sequence originates from a human donor with alopecia areata. The CDR3 bases are TGCGCCAGCGCCCATTCCACAGGGACATCGGACACCGGGGAGCTGTTTTTT. Protein product: CASAHSTGTSDTGELFF.